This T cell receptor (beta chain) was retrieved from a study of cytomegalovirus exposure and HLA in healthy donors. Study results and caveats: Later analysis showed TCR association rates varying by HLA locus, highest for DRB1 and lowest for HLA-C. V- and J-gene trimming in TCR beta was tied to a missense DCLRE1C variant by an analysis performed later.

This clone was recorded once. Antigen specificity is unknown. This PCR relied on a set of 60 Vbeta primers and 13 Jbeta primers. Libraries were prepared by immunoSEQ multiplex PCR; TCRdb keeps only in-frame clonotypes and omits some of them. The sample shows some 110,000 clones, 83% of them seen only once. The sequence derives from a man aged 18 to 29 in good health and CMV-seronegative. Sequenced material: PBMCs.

The chain's CDR3 is CASRKQGGSQQPQHF. The CDR3 DNA is TGTGCCAGCAGGAAACAGGGGGGAAGCCAACAGCCCCAGCATTTT. The genes are TRBV6-5 and TRBJ1-5, with 8 bases identical to TRBD1. This CDR3 contains 15 residues. V dropped 6 bases and J dropped 7; count of bases not matched to a gene: 11. Germline lookup yields CDR1 MNHEY and CDR2 SVGAGI.